A single sample is the source of the 21 T cell receptor beta chains below, sequenced in a study of cytomegalovirus exposure and HLA in healthy donors. 60 Vbeta and 13 Jbeta primers were used in PCR. Sequenced by immunoSEQ multiplex PCR; TCRdb stores in-frame clones only, minus some. The sample has approximately 110,000 clones; around 80% are singletons. The specimen sequenced was PBMCs. These TCRs come from a man aged 25-45 years in good health and CMV-seropositive.

As to this clone: Other DNA sequences in the same sample also yield this CDR3. The V gene is TRBV28, the J gene TRBJ2-5; 10 bases fit TRBD1. The germline gives CDR1 MDHEN, CDR2 SYDVKM. This CDR3 is built from 21 residues. The V segment lost 3 bases and the J segment 5 bases; nucleotides outside the gene matches: 24. The CDR3 sequence: CASSLPTTGGTGDRNQETQYF. CDR3 in DNA: TGTGCCAGCAGTTTGCCCACTACGGGGGGGACAGGGGATCGCAATCAGGAGACCCAGTACTTC.

V and J are TRBV2 and TRBJ1-2, with 7 positions matching TRBD1. With V trimmed by 7 bases and J by 3 bases, 2 bases remained unmatched. In germline, CDR1 is SNHLY, CDR2 FYNNEI. The CDR3 consists of 12 residues. CDR3 coding DNA: TGTGCCAGCACCGACAGGGACTATGGCTACACCTTC. Its translation is CASTDRDYGYTF.

CDR3 in amino acids: CASSVQGNQPQHF. The CDR3 bases are TGTGCCAGCAGTGTCCAGGGCAATCAGCCCCAGCATTTT. The chain links TRBV2 to TRBJ1-5; no clear D gene. CDR1 is SNHLY, CDR2 FYNNEI, per germline. The V and J ends lost 4 bases and 2 bases respectively, with 6 bases between them. The CDR3 is 13 residues long.

V is TRBV11-1 and J is TRBJ2-5; 8 bases are shared with TRBD2. Germline CDR1 and CDR2: SGHAT and FQDESV (reference sequence). The CDR3 spans 17 residues. V shed 8 bases, J shed 5 bases, and the junction held 19 bases outside the gene matches. This CDR3 reads CASPEREREGLGETQYF. The CDR3 region has the DNA TGTGCCAGCCCAGAAAGGGAACGGGAGGGCCTTGGGGAGACCCAGTACTTC.

The V gene is TRBV7-9, the J gene TRBJ1-5; no clear D. V was cut by 7 bases and J by 1 base, with 11 bases left in between. CDR3 length: 14 residues. CDR1 and CDR2 from the germline V gene are SEHNR and FQNEAQ (reference sequence). The CDR3 spells CASTVGDSNQPQHF. The CDR3 DNA sequence: TGTGCCAGCACCGTCGGAGACAGCAATCAGCCCCAGCATTTT.

V and J are TRBV11-3 and TRBJ1-2; D unresolved. Looked up from germline, CDR1 is SGHNT and CDR2 is YENEEA. Trimming cost V 6 bases and J 0 bases, with 14 bases left between them. The CDR3 consists of 15 residues. CDR3 in amino acids: CASSFPGTANYGYTF. In nucleotides, the CDR3 is TGTGCCAGCAGTTTTCCGGGAACCGCTAACTATGGCTACACCTTC.

This chain links TRBV5-6 with TRBJ2-1, with no clear D. Deletions cut 4 bases from V and 1 base from J, with 15 bases between. This CDR3 comprises 16 residues. Germline V CDR1 and CDR2: SGHDT, YYEEEE. Here the CDR3 DNA reads TGTGCCAGCAGCCCCTTTGTGGTTCAGTCCTACAATGAGCAGTTCTTC. Translation: CASSPFVVQSYNEQFF.

This clone was recorded a few times. V is TRBV7-3 and J is TRBJ2-2; D is perhaps TRBD2 (6 bases). This CDR3 is 13 amino acids long. Germline-derived CDR1 and CDR2 are SGHTA and FQGTGA. V gave up 2 bases and J gave up 5 bases, with 6 bases separating them. The CDR3 bases are TGTGCCAGCAGCTTACGGGGGACCGGGGAGCTGTTTTTT. Its translation is CASSLRGTGELFF.

The DNA of the CDR3 is TGTGCCAGCAGCACCTCCAGACTGGGAGATACGCAGTATTTT. Its translation is CASSTSRLGDTQYF. This sequence joins TRBV9 and TRBJ2-3; D unresolved. CDR1 and CDR2 (germline): SGDLS, YYNGEE. CDR3 size: 14 residues. V lost 4 bases and J 5 bases, leaving 14 bases between the germline ends.

The CDR3 nucleotides are TGTGCCAGCAGCATGGGACAGAACCAAGAGACCCAGTACTTC. Translated, it gives CASSMGQNQETQYF. The rearrangement uses TRBV28 and TRBJ2-5, with 7 positions matching TRBD1. Per the germline V gene, CDR1 is MDHEN and CDR2 is SYDVKM. CDR3 length equals 14 residues. After removal of 6 bases from V and 0 bases from J, the junction contained 4 bases not matched to a gene. Combining the CDR3 with reference TRBV28 and TRBJ2-5 gives the whole variable domain DVKVTQSSRYLVKRTGEKVFLECVQDMDHENMFWYRQDPGLGLRLIYFSYDVKMKEKGDIPEGYSVSREKKERFSLILESASTNQTSMYLCASSMGQNQETQYFGPGTRLLVL.

The V gene is TRBV18, the J gene TRBJ2-3, with 10 bases aligning to TRBD2. This CDR3 has 15 residues. V shed 5 bases and J 0 bases; nucleotides not matched to a gene: 2. The V gene's germline CDR1 is KGHSH and CDR2 LQKENI. The CDR3 loop is CASSTSGISTDTQYF. The CDR3 nucleotides are TGTGCCAGCTCAACTAGCGGGATAAGCACAGATACGCAGTATTTT.

This sequence joins TRBV7-3 and TRBJ2-7; 7 nucleotides match TRBD2. The CDR3 contains 13 residues. Germline V lookup: CDR1 SGHTA, CDR2 FQGTGA. Trimming removed 4 bases from V and 6 bases from J; junction bases left unmatched: 6. The CDR3 loop reads CASSSGGYGEQYF. DNA of the CDR3: TGTGCCAGCAGCTCCGGGGGGTACGGCGAGCAGTACTTC.

The table lists this clone with a count of one. The J gene is TRBJ2-7, the V gene TRBV28; D perhaps matches TRBD2 (6 bases). The CDR3 is made up of 16 amino acids. The germline CDR1 and CDR2 sequences are MDHEN and SYDVKM. V lost 8 bases and J 0 bases, leaving 20 bases between the germline ends. The CDR3 sequence is CASSAVGSGYSYEQYF. In DNA, the CDR3 is TGTGCCAGCTCAGCTGTGGGGAGCGGGTACTCCTACGAGCAGTACTTC. The entire variable domain, with the rest obtained from reference TRBV28 and TRBJ2-7, is as follows: DVKVTQSSRYLVKRTGEKVFLECVQDMDHENMFWYRQDPGLGLRLIYFSYDVKMKEKGDIPEGYSVSREKKERFSLILESASTNQTSMYLCASSAVGSGYSYEQYFGPGTRLTVT.

The chain is built from TRBV19 and TRBJ2-1, with 10 nucleotides matching TRBD1. CDR3 size: 15 residues. Germline V CDR1 and CDR2: LNHDA, SQIVND (reference sequence). With V trimmed by 3 bases and J by 3 bases, 2 bases remained unmatched. This chain's CDR3 is CASSIGQGGYNEQFF. In nucleotides, the CDR3 is TGTGCCAGTAGTATCGGACAGGGGGGCTACAATGAGCAGTTCTTC.

This chain links TRBV11-3 with TRBJ1-1, with D hard to call. V lost 5 bases, J lost 1 base, and 8 bases lay in between. CDR1 and CDR2 from the germline V gene are SGHNT and YENEEA. CDR3 length: 13 residues. The CDR3 sequence: CASSQDKNTEAFF. CDR3 nucleotide sequence: TGTGCCAGCAGCCAAGACAAGAACACTGAAGCTTTCTTT. Using reference TRBV11-3 and TRBJ1-1 for the parts outside the CDR3, the full variable domain is EAGVVQSPRYKIIEKKQPVAFWCNPISGHNTLYWYLQNLGQGPELLIRYENEEAVDDSQLPKDRFSAERLKGVDSTLKIQPAELGDSAVYLCASSQDKNTEAFFGQGTRLTVV.

The genes are TRBV7-9 and TRBJ1-1; D possibly corresponds to TRBD1 (5 bases). V gave up 5 bases and J gave up 1 base, with 23 bases separating them. Germline V gene data show CDR1 as SEHNR and CDR2 as FQNEAQ (reference sequence). CDR3 length equals 18 residues. CDR3 residues: CASSPTLDKGRPNTEAFF. DNA for the CDR3: TGTGCCAGCAGCCCGACCCTGGACAAAGGAAGACCGAACACTGAAGCTTTCTTT.

CDR3 region: CATSRDKASGITMRQFF. CDR3 in DNA: TGTGCCACCAGCAGAGATAAGGCTAGCGGAATTACAATGAGGCAGTTCTTC. J is TRBJ2-1 and V is TRBV15; 7 nucleotides match TRBD2. Germline V gene lookup returns CDR1 LNHNV and CDR2 YYDKDF (reference sequence). CDR3 size: 17 residues. The junction had 17 bases not matched to a gene; V was cut back by 0 bases and J by 12 bases.

V gene TRBV15 combines with J gene TRBJ1-5; D uncertain. The CDR3 consists of 15 residues. Germline CDR1 is LNHNV and CDR2 is YYDKDF (reference sequence). V dropped 0 bases and J dropped 6 bases, with 12 bases sitting between them. The CDR3 is CATSRDVEGSQPQHF. In DNA form, the CDR3 reads TGTGCCACCAGCAGAGATGTCGAGGGTAGTCAGCCCCAGCATTTT.

The gene calls are TRBV28 and TRBJ2-3, with D possibly TRBD1 on 7 matching bases. The V end was cut by 3 bases, the J end by 4 bases, with 14 bases between. Germline V CDR1 and CDR2: MDHEN, SYDVKM. CDR3 length: 15 amino acids. The CDR3 sequence: CASSLGGQPPDTQYF. Here the CDR3 DNA reads TGTGCCAGCAGTTTGGGGGGACAGCCACCAGATACGCAGTATTTT.

This CDR3 is CASRGPLAGPYTDTQYF. DNA for the CDR3: TGTGCCAGCAGAGGTCCACTAGCGGGGCCTTACACAGATACGCAGTATTTT. The chain couples TRBV2 to TRBJ2-3; 10 nucleotides line up with TRBD2. Germline lookup yields CDR1 SNHLY and CDR2 FYNNEI. This CDR3 is built from 17 residues. J gave up 2 bases and V 6 bases, and 11 bases lay outside the gene matches.

This sequence joins TRBV11-2 and TRBJ2-3, with 10 bases aligning to TRBD2. CDR3 length: 19 residues. Trimming at V came to 3 bases and at J to 1 base, leaving 13 bases not matched to a gene. Per the germline V gene, CDR1 is SGHAT and CDR2 is FQNNGV. CDR3 sequence reads: CASSFLRASGGGGTDTQYF. The CDR3 nucleotides are TGTGCCAGCAGCTTCCTTCGGGCTAGCGGGGGAGGTGGCACAGATACGCAGTATTTT.